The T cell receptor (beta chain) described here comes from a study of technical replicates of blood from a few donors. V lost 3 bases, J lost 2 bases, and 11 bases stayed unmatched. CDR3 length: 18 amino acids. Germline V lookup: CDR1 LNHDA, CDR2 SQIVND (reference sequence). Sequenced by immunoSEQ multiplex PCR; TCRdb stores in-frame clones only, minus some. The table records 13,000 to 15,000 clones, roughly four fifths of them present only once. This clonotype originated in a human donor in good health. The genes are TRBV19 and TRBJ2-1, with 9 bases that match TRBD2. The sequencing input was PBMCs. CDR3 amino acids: CASSIGVAGAHTYNEQFF. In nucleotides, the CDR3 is TGTGCCAGTAGTATCGGAGTAGCGGGAGCTCATACCTACAATGAGCAGTTCTTC.